The 18 T cell receptor beta chains in this list originate from one sample, sequenced in a study of blood T cell repertoires in COVID-19. TCRdb's table, derived via immunoSEQ multiplex PCR, lists solely in-frame clones and lacks some. The table lists approximately 70,000 clones, about nine tenths of them singletons. The sequenced sample consisted of peripheral blood. All receptors come from a human donor with active COVID-19. The donor label of this sample is uncertain.

This clone occurred once. Here the CDR3 DNA reads TGTGCCAGCAGTCTCGCACTCAGGGGTATCGACACTGAAGCTTTCTTT. Protein product: CASSLALRGIDTEAFF. This rearrangement joins TRBV28 to TRBJ1-1; TRBD1 might be the D (6 bases). Germline CDR1 reads MDHEN; CDR2 reads SYDVKM. V shed 5 bases and J shed 3 bases, with 19 bases lying between them. CDR3 size: 16 residues.

This chain joins TRBV12-3 or TRBV12-4 and TRBJ2-1; D ambiguous. Trimming left V 4 bases short and J 2 bases short, with 6 bases between. The CDR3 consists of 13 residues. The CDR3 DNA is TGTGCCAGCAGTTCCGCGGCCTACAATGAGCAGTTCTTC. Translated: CASSSAAYNEQFF.

This chain joins TRBV4-3 and TRBJ2-7, with TRBD2 matching 11 bases. The V segment lost 0 bases and the J segment 3 bases; nucleotides outside the gene matches: 10. The germline V gene has CDR1 LGHNA and CDR2 YSLEER. This CDR3 region has 18 residues. CDR3 residues: CASSQDRDLAGGSYEQYF. The DNA for the CDR3 is TGCGCCAGCAGCCAAGATCGCGATCTAGCGGGAGGAAGCTACGAGCAGTACTTC.

The J gene is TRBJ1-5, the V gene TRBV2; 9 bases align to TRBD1. The CDR3 sequence is 14 residues long. Germline loops: CDR1 SNHLY, CDR2 FYNNEI. J was trimmed by 7 bases and V by 6 bases; bases with no gene match: 7. The CDR3, as DNA: TGTGCCAGCAGCGTACAGGGGGCTCGGCAGCCCCAGCATTTT. This translates into CASSVQGARQPQHF.

The rearrangement uses TRBV11-2 and TRBJ2-7, with 8 bases lining up with TRBD2. The CDR3 is 13 amino acids. V was clipped by 0 bases and J by 7 bases; unmatched bases: 2. The germline CDR1 and CDR2 sequences are SGHAT and FQNNGV. CDR3 region: CASSLDRGGEQYF. DNA for the CDR3: TGTGCCAGCAGCTTAGATCGGGGGGGTGAGCAGTACTTC.

The chain's CDR3 is CASSLEVAIEQYF. For the CDR3, the DNA is TGTGCCAGCAGTCTGGAGGTTGCGATCGAGCAGTACTTC. The rearrangement joins TRBV5-6 to TRBJ2-7; D is possibly TRBD2 (5 bases). The germline gives CDR1 SGHDT, CDR2 YYEEEE. The germline V and J ends were trimmed by 5 bases and 6 bases, with 15 bases remaining between them. The length of the CDR3 is 13 residues.

This clone was observed once. The chain combines TRBV5-8 with TRBJ1-5; D is unclear. This CDR3 has 17 amino acids. Trimming pared 2 bases from V and 0 bases from J, leaving 15 bases between. Germline V gene data show CDR1 as SGHTS and CDR2 as YDEGEE. The CDR3 protein is CASSLGLQSYSNQPQHF. For the CDR3, the DNA is TGTGCCAGCAGCTTAGGACTACAGAGCTATAGCAATCAGCCCCAGCATTTT.

The gene calls are TRBV7-8 and TRBJ2-7, with 8 bases lining up with TRBD1. There are 14 residues in the CDR3. From germline, CDR1 is SGHVS and CDR2 FQNEAQ. V trimming: 6 bases; J trimming: 2 bases; junction bases outside the gene matches: 6. CDR3 loop: CASRGQDLPYEQYF. CDR3 nucleotides: TGTGCCAGCAGGGGACAGGACCTTCCCTACGAGCAGTACTTC.

The V call is TRBV11-2, the J call TRBJ2-4, with D hard to call. The CDR3 covers 13 residues. Trimming stripped 5 bases from V and 6 bases from J, with 11 bases between. Germline CDR1 reads SGHAT; CDR2 reads FQNNGV. The CDR3 region has the DNA TGTGCCAGCAGCGAGGTAGGCGGAAACATTCAGTACTTC. Its protein product is CASSEVGGNIQYF.

The V gene is TRBV4-3, the J gene TRBJ2-1, with D tentatively TRBD2 (5 bases). The CDR3 totals 12 residues. CDR1 is LGHNA and CDR2 is YSLEER in the germline V gene. Trimming pared 1 base from V and 7 bases from J, leaving 5 bases between. The CDR3 DNA reads as TGCGCCAGCAGCCAAGCGGGAAATGAGCAGTTCTTC. Protein product: CASSQAGNEQFF.

This rearrangement joins TRBV11-2 to TRBJ1-2, with 10 bases matching TRBD1. V lost 1 base to trimming and J lost 4 bases; unmatched junction nucleotides: 6. This CDR3 contains 16 residues. CDR1 and CDR2 (germline): SGHAT, FQNNGV. The CDR3 region is CASSLVGTGAVYGYTF. The DNA for the CDR3 is TGTGCCAGCAGCTTAGTGGGGACAGGGGCCGTCTATGGCTACACCTTC.

The chain uses TRBV24-1 and TRBJ1-5; the D gene is possibly TRBD1 (6 bases). The length of the CDR3 is 15 residues. Looked up from germline, CDR1 is KGHDR and CDR2 is SFDVKD. Trimming stripped 6 bases from V and 3 bases from J, with 14 bases between. In DNA form, the CDR3 reads TGTGCCACCAGTCCAGCAGGGGTGGCCAATCAGCCCCAGCATTTT. Translating it yields CATSPAGVANQPQHF.

V usage is TRBV29-1 and J usage is TRBJ1-2; D uncertain. The CDR3 has 12 residues. V was trimmed by 5 bases and J by 4 bases, leaving 11 bases between them. Per germline, CDR1 SQVTM and CDR2 ANQGSEA. The CDR3: CSVLTTSYGYTF. The CDR3 DNA follows: TGCAGCGTTCTTACAACGTCCTATGGCTACACCTTC.

This chain joins TRBV5-4 and TRBJ1-1; tentatively, D is TRBD1 (6 bases). The germline V gene has CDR1 SGHNT and CDR2 YYREEE (reference sequence). Trimming removed 0 bases at V and 3 bases at J, with 9 bases between. The length of the CDR3 is 14 residues. The CDR3 region is CASSLGAGDTEAFF. CDR3 sequence (DNA): TGTGCCAGCAGCTTGGGAGCAGGGGACACTGAAGCTTTCTTT. Combining the CDR3 with reference TRBV5-4 and TRBJ1-1 gives the whole variable domain ETGVTQSPTHLIKTRGQQVTLRCSSQSGHNTVSWYQQALGQGPQFIFQYYREEENGRGNFPPRFSGLQFPNYSSELNVNALELDDSALYLCASSLGAGDTEAFFGQGTRLTVV.

The genes are TRBV6-1 and TRBJ2-2; 10 nucleotides match TRBD1. J was trimmed by 5 bases and V by 2 bases; bases with no gene match: 5. This CDR3 has 16 amino acids. CDR1 and CDR2 (germline): MNHNS, SASEGT. The CDR3, as DNA: TGTGCCAGCAGTGAAATCGGGACAGGGGTGACCGGGGAGCTGTTTTTT. Translating it yields CASSEIGTGVTGELFF.

The chain recombines TRBV7-3 with TRBJ1-1; no clear D. This CDR3 contains 13 residues. V lost 5 bases to trimming and J lost 1 base, with 8 bases between them. Germline CDR1 SGHTA, CDR2 FQGTGA. The CDR3, as DNA: TGTGCCAGCAGCGTCGCGGCGAACACTGAAGCTTTCTTT. Amino acids: CASSVAANTEAFF.

This clone was counted between two and nine times. V and J are TRBV3-1 (or the pseudogene TRBV3-2) and TRBJ1-5; D is ambiguous. Germline loops: CDR1 LGHDT, CDR2 YNNKEL (reference sequence). V was cut by 2 bases and J by 7 bases, with 12 bases left in between. This CDR3 comprises 14 residues. The CDR3 nucleotides are TGTGCCAGCAGCCAACAAGCGGGGAGCCAGCCCCAGCATTTT. It translates to CASSQQAGSQPQHF.

This chain links TRBV18 with TRBJ1-2, with TRBD1 as a possible D gene (6 bases). CDR1 and CDR2 (germline): KGHSH, LQKENI. This CDR3 is built from 14 residues. V was cut by 3 bases and J by 4 bases, with 12 bases left in between. The CDR3 protein is CASSPSDRSYGYTF. CDR3 nucleotides: TGTGCCAGCTCACCTAGCGACAGGAGCTATGGCTACACCTTC. Combining the CDR3 with reference TRBV18 and TRBJ1-2 gives the whole variable domain NAGVMQNPRHLVRRRGQEARLRCSPMKGHSHVYWYRQLPEEGLKFMVYLQKENIIDESGMPKERFSAEFPKEGPSILRIQQVVRGDSAAYFCASSPSDRSYGYTFGSGTRLTVV.